Listed below are T cell receptor beta chains from one sample, sequenced in a study of blood T cell repertoires in COVID-19. Assay used: immunoSEQ multiplex PCR; TCRdb lists only in-frame clones, some missing. The table lists approximately 140,000 clones, about nine tenths of them singletons. Sample: peripheral blood. All receptors come from a woman aged 60 to 75 with active or convalescent COVID-19. Each CDR3 is given with its conserved first and last residue. A D gene is named only where the DNA matches it firmly. Rows may omit the clone size; those that give it use once, few, many or a size class.

v_call	clone_size	d_call	cdr3_aa
TRBV7-6	.	.	CASTGTSSTNEKLFF
TRBV29-1	few	.	CSVDRGRGEKLFF
TRBV25-1	.	.	CASSDPGAVYGYTF
TRBV2	.	.	CASSEEQGYEQYF
TRBV21-1	.	.	CASSLLLAGGFSEQFF
TRBV7-9	once	.	CASSPWGEPGENIQYF
TRBV5-6	.	.	CASSQTYEQYF
TRBV2	.	TRBD2	CASKLAGGTDTQYF
TRBV3-1/TRBV3-2	.	.	CASSQAENNSPLHF
TRBV5-6	.	TRBD1	CASSKQGANTEAFF
TRBV12-2	.	.	CASRLGCPQGVGETQYF
TRBV10-2	once	.	CASRASGSGTGELFF
TRBV7-2	.	.	CASSLVADSSYNEQFF
TRBV4-1	.	.	CASSLTGLGSTEAFF
TRBV19	once	.	CASSMGAGTGPQHF
TRBV6-2/TRBV6-3	.	.	CASSYWDYYSNQPQHF
TRBV4-1	.	TRBD1	CASSLRRTGTGWYEQYF
TRBV6-2/TRBV6-3	.	.	CASSFRTGSDTQYF
TRBV5-4	.	.	CASSLSPQGTDTQYF
TRBV10-3	.	TRBD1	CAISTGTGDHQPQHF
TRBV11-2	few	.	CASSLDSGVSGNTIYF